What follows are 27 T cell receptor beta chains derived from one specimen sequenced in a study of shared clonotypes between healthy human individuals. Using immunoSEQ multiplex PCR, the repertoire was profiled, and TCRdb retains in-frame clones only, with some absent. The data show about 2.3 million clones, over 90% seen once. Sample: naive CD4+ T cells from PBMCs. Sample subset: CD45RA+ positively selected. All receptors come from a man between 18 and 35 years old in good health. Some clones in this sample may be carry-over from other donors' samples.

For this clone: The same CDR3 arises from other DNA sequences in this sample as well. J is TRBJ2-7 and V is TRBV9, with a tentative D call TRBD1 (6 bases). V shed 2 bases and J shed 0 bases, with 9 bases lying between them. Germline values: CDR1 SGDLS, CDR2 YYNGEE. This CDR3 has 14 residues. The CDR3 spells CASSVTGNSYEQYF. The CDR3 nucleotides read TGTGCCAGCAGCGTTACAGGGAACTCCTACGAGCAGTACTTC.

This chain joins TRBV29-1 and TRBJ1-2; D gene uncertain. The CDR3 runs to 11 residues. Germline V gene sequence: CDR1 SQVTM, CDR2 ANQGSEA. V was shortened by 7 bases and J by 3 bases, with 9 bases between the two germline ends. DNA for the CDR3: TGCAGCGCGAAGGGTTACTATGGCTACACCTTC. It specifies CSAKGYYGYTF.

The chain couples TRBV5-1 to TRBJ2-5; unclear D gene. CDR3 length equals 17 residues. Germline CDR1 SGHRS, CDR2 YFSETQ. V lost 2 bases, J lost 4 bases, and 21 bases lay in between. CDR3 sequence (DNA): TGCGCCAGCAGCTTCATGGTAGCCGCATCCCAAGTAGAGACCCAGTACTTC. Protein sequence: CASSFMVAASQVETQYF.

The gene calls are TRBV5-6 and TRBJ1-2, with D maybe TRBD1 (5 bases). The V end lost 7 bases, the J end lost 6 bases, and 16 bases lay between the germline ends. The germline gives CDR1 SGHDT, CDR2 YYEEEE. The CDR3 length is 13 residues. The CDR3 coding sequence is TGTGCCAGCGTCATAAGGGGTGGGGATGGCTACACCTTC. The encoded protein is CASVIRGGDGYTF.

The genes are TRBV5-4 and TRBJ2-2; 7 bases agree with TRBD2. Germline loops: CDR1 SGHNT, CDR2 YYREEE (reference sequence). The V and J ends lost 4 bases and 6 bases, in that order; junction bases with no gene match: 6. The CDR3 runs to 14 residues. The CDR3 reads CASSLSGGSGELFF. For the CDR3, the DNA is TGTGCCAGCAGCCTCTCCGGGGGGTCCGGGGAGCTGTTTTTT.

Here the CDR3 reads CASSLGGLAGGPADTQYF. Written as DNA, the CDR3 is TGTGCCAGCAGCTTGGGGGGACTAGCGGGAGGGCCGGCAGATACGCAGTATTTT. The genes are TRBV5-4 and TRBJ2-3; 16 bases are shared with TRBD2. This CDR3 is built from 18 residues. The V gene end was trimmed by 0 bases and the J gene end by 4 bases; junction bases not matched to a gene: 5. CDR1 and CDR2 (germline): SGHNT, YYREEE (reference sequence). The variable domain in full, completed from reference TRBV5-4 and TRBJ2-3, reads ETGVTQSPTHLIKTRGQQVTLRCSSQSGHNTVSWYQQALGQGPQFIFQYYREEENGRGNFPPRFSGLQFPNYSSELNVNALELDDSALYLCASSLGGLAGGPADTQYFGPGTRLTVL.

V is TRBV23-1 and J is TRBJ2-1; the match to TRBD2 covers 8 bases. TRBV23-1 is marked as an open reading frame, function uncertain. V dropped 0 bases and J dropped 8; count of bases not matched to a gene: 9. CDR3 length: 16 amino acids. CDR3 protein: CASSQSGSGTGHEQFF. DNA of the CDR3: TGCGCCAGCAGTCAATCCGGTAGCGGGACGGGCCATGAGCAGTTCTTC.

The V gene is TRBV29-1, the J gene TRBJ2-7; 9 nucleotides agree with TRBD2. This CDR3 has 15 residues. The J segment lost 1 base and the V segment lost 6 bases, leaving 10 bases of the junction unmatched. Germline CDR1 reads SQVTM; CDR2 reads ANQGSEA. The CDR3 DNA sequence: TGCAGCGTCTCCCGTAGCGGGAGAGCGTCCTACGAGCAGTACTTC. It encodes CSVSRSGRASYEQYF.

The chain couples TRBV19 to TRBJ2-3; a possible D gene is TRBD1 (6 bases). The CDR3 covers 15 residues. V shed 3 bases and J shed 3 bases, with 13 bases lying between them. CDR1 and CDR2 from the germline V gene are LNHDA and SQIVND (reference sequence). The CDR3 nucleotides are TGTGCCAGTAGTATGCGGGCAGGGACAACAGATACGCAGTATTTT. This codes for CASSMRAGTTDTQYF. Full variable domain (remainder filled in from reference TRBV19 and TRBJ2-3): DGGITQSPKYLFRKEGQNVTLSCEQNLNHDAMYWYRQDPGQGLRLIYYSQIVNDFQKGDIAEGYSVSREKKESFPLTVTSAQKNPTAFYLCASSMRAGTTDTQYFGPGTRLTVL.

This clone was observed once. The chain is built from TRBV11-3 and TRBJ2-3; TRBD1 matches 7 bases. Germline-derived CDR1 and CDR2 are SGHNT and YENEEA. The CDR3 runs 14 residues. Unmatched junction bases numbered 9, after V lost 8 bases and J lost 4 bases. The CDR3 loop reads CASRPVGGPDTQYF. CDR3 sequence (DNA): TGTGCCAGCCGCCCGGTAGGGGGCCCAGATACGCAGTATTTT.

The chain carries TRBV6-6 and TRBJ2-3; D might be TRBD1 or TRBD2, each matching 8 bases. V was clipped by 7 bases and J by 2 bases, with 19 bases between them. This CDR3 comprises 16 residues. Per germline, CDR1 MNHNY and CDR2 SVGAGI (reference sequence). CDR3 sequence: CASKSGGTGHTDTQYF. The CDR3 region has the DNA TGTGCCAGCAAGTCGGGGGGGACAGGACACACAGATACGCAGTATTTT.

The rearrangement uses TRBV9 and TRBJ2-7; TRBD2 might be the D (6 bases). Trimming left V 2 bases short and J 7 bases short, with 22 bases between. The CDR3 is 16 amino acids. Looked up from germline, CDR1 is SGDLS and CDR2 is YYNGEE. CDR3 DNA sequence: TGTGCCAGCAGCGTGTCTGTTTCGGGGGAGTGGGGAGAGCAGTACTTC. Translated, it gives CASSVSVSGEWGEQYF. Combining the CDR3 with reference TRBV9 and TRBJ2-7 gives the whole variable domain DSGVTQTPKHLITATGQRVTLRCSPRSGDLSVYWYQQSLDQGLQFLIQYYNGEERAKGNILERFSAQQFPDLHSELNLSSLELGDSALYFCASSVSVSGEWGEQYFGPGTRLTVT.

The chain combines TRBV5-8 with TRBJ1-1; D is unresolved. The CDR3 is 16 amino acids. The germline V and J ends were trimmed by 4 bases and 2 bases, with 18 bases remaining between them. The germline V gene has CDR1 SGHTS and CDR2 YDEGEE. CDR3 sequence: CASSLDRPEANTEAFF. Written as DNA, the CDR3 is TGTGCCAGCAGCCTGGACCGTCCAGAGGCCAACACTGAAGCTTTCTTT.

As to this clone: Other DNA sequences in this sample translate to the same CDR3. CDR3 residues: CASSLSETQYF. The CDR3 nucleotides are TGTGCCAGCAGCTTGTCTGAGACCCAGTACTTC. The rearrangement links TRBV5-4 to TRBJ2-5; no clear D gene. The V gene's germline CDR1 is SGHNT and CDR2 YYREEE (reference sequence). This CDR3 has 11 residues. V shed 1 base and J shed 5 bases, with 3 bases lying between them. The full variable domain, completed using reference TRBV5-4 and TRBJ2-5, is ETGVTQSPTHLIKTRGQQVTLRCSSQSGHNTVSWYQQALGQGPQFIFQYYREEENGRGNFPPRFSGLQFPNYSSELNVNALELDDSALYLCASSLSETQYFGPGTRLLVL.

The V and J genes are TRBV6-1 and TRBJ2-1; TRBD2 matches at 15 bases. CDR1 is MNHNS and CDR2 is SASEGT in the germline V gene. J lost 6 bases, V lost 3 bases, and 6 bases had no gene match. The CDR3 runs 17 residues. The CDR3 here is CASSDPGLAGGLNEQFF. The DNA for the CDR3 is TGTGCCAGCAGTGACCCGGGACTAGCGGGAGGACTCAATGAGCAGTTCTTC.

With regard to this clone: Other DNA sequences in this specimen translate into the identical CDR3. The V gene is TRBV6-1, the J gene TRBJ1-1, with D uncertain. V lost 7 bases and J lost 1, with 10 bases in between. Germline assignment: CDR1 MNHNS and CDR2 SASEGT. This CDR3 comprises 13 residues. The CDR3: CASILDGNTEAFF. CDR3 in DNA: TGTGCCAGCATCCTGGACGGGAACACTGAAGCTTTCTTT.

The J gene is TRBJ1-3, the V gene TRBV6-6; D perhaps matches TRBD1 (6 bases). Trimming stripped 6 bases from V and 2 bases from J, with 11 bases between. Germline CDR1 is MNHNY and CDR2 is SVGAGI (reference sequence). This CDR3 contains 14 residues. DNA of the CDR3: TGTGCCAGCAGGACAACAGGGACTGGAAACACCATATATTTT. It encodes CASRTTGTGNTIYF.

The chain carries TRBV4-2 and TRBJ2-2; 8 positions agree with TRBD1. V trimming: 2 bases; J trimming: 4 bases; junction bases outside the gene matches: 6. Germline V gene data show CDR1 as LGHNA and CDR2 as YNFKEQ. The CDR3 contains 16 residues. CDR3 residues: CASSQRLDRVTGELFF. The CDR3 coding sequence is TGTGCCAGCAGCCAAAGATTGGACAGGGTCACCGGGGAGCTGTTTTTT.

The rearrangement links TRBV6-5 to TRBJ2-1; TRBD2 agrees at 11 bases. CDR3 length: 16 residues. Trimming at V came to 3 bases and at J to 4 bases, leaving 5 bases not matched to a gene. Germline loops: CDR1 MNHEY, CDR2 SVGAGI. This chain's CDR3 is CASSYRLAGQYNEQFF. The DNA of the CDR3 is TGTGCCAGCAGTTATAGACTAGCGGGACAGTACAATGAGCAGTTCTTC.

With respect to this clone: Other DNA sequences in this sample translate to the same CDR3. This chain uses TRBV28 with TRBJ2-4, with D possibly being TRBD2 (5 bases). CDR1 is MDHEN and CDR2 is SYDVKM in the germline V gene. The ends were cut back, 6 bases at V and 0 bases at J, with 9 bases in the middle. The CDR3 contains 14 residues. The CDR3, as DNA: TGTGCCAGCAGACCGGGGTTAGCCAAAAACATTCAGTACTTC. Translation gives CASRPGLAKNIQYF.

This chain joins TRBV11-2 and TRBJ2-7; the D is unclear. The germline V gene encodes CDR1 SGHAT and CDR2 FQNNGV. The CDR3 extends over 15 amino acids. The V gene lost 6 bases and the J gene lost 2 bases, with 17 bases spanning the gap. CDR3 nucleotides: TGTGCCAGCAGAGAAGGGAACACGGCCACCTACGAGCAGTACTTC. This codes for CASREGNTATYEQYF.

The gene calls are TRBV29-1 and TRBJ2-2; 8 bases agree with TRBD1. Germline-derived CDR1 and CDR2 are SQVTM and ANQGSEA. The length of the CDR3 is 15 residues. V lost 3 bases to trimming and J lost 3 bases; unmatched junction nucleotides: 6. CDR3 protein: CSVEDRVGYTGELFF. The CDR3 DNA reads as TGCAGCGTTGAGGACAGGGTAGGGTACACCGGGGAGCTGTTTTTT.

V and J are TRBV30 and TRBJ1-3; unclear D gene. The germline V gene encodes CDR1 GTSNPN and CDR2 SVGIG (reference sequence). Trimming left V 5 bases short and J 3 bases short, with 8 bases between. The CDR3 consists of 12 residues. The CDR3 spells CAWGRDGNTIYF. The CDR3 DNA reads TGTGCCTGGGGGCGGGATGGAAACACCATATATTTT.

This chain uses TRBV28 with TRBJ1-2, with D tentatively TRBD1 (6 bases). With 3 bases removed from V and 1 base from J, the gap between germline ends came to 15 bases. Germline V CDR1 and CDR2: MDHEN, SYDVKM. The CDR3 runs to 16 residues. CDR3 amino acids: CASSLPGHPSNYGYTF. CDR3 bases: TGTGCCAGCAGTTTGCCGGGACACCCAAGTAACTATGGCTACACCTTC.

The chain's CDR3 is CASSEGQGAGNTIYF. The CDR3, as DNA: TGTGCCAGCAGTGAAGGACAGGGGGCTGGAAACACCATATATTTT. This rearrangement joins TRBV6-1 to TRBJ1-3; 9 bases are a match to TRBD1. V trimming: 1 base; J trimming: 2 bases; junction bases outside the gene matches: 0. The CDR3 totals 15 residues. CDR1 MNHNS and CDR2 SASEGT come from the germline V gene.

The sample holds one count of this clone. As DNA, the CDR3 is TGTGCCAGCAGCCAAGTACCCGGACAGGCTGATACGCAGTATTTT. Translation: CASSQVPGQADTQYF. The chain combines TRBV4-2 with TRBJ2-3, with TRBD1 identical over 7 bases. Germline CDR1 is LGHNA and CDR2 is YNFKEQ. This CDR3 region has 15 residues. V dropped 1 base and J dropped 6; count of bases not matched to a gene: 7.

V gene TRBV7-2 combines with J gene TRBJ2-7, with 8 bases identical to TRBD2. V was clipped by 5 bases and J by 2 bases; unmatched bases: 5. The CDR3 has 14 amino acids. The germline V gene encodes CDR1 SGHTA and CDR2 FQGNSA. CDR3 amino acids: CASSTTSGPYEQYF. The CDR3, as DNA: TGTGCCAGCAGCACCACTAGCGGACCCTACGAGCAGTACTTC.